Presented here are 13 T cell receptor beta chains from one specimen sequenced in a study of CD8 T cells in Susac syndrome. Reverse transcription of about 0.5 to 1 ug RNA was carried out with random hexamers. TCRdb reanalysed the immunoSEQ multiplex PCR reads using MiXCR and keeps one entry per CDR3 protein. The sample includes around 69,000 distinct CDR3 sequences, just over 95% of them seen just once. Sequencing input: CD4+ T cells from PBMCs. These receptors all come from a human donor with multiple sclerosis.

The V call is TRBV7-2, the J call TRBJ1-5; no definite D call. The V gene's germline CDR1 is SGHTA and CDR2 FQGNSA. Trimming removed 3 bases at V and 0 bases at J, with 6 bases between. This CDR3 region has 14 residues. This chain's CDR3 is CASSLDRSNQPQHF. In DNA form, the CDR3 reads TGTGCCAGCAGCTTGGACCGTAGCAATCAGCCCCAGCATTTT.

This chain joins TRBV7-9 and TRBJ2-1; no clear D gene. CDR3 length: 13 residues. Germline CDR1 and CDR2: SEHNR and FQNEAQ (reference sequence). V lost 5 bases, J lost 7 bases, and 12 bases lay in between. The CDR3 DNA sequence: TGTGCCAGCAGCCTATCCCTAGAGAATGAGCAGTTCTTC. Residues: CASSLSLENEQFF.

This clonotype is a singleton in its sample. The rearrangement uses TRBV5-1 and TRBJ1-5; TRBD1 is a possible D gene (6 bases). CDR3 size: 14 residues. Germline-derived CDR1 and CDR2 are SGHRS and YFSETQ. The germline V and J ends were trimmed by 4 bases and 5 bases, with 13 bases remaining between them. The CDR3 reads CASSLGTLDQPQHF. The CDR3 nucleotides read TGCGCCAGCAGCCTCGGGACACTTGATCAGCCCCAGCATTTT.

This chain joins TRBV24-1 and TRBJ2-1, with D tentatively TRBD2 (6 bases). Germline V gene data show CDR1 as KGHDR and CDR2 as SFDVKD. V lost 3 bases to trimming and J lost 6 bases, with 17 bases between them. CDR3 size: 16 residues. The CDR3 nucleotides read TGTGCCACCAGTGATCGCGGGACGTTGGCTGTCAATGAGCAGTTCTTC. It encodes CATSDRGTLAVNEQFF.

This chain connects TRBV5-1 to TRBJ2-5; 9 bases agree with TRBD1. Per the germline V gene, CDR1 is SGHRS and CDR2 is YFSETQ. This CDR3 contains 15 residues. Germline trimming cut 0 bases from V and 4 bases from J; bases unmatched to any gene: 4. CDR3 coding DNA: TGCGCCAGCAGCTTGGAAGGGACAGGGTTAGAGACCCAGTACTTC. It translates to CASSLEGTGLETQYF. Drawing the rest from reference TRBV5-1 and TRBJ2-5, the complete variable domain is KAGVTQTPRYLIKTRGQQVTLSCSPISGHRSVSWYQQTPGQGLQFLFEYFSETQRNKGNFPGRFSGRQFSNSRSEMNVSTLELGDSALYLCASSLEGTGLETQYFGPGTRLLVL.

The chain joins TRBV6-5 to TRBJ1-2; possibly TRBD1 for D (6 bases). The CDR3 totals 14 residues. V lost 2 bases, J lost 4 bases, and 11 bases lay in between. Germline CDR1 reads MNHEY; CDR2 reads SVGAGI. Here the CDR3 reads CASSYLDSRYGYTF. CDR3 in DNA: TGTGCCAGCAGTTACCTGGACAGCCGCTATGGCTACACCTTC.

The CDR3 loop reads CSAQTSSSSYNEQFF. DNA for the CDR3: TGCAGTGCTCAGACTAGCTCAAGCTCCTACAATGAGCAGTTCTTC. V gene TRBV20-1 combines with J gene TRBJ2-1; TRBD2 aligns across 7 bases. This CDR3 has 15 amino acids. Germline V gene sequence: CDR1 DFQATT, CDR2 SNEGSKA (reference sequence). V trimming: 5 bases; J trimming: 0 bases; junction bases outside the gene matches: 7.

The CDR3, as DNA: TGTGCCAGCAGCTTATGGTCTAGCGGGGGCATTACAGATACGCAGTATTTT. Translated, it gives CASSLWSSGGITDTQYF. This chain connects TRBV7-9 to TRBJ2-3, with 10 bases aligning to TRBD2. The CDR3 is 17 residues long. Germline V gives CDR1 SEHNR, CDR2 FQNEAQ (reference sequence). Trimming took 2 bases from V and 3 from J; bases not matched to a gene: 8.

The chain links TRBV2 to TRBJ2-7; D is uncertain. V lost 3 bases and J 0 bases, leaving 6 bases between the germline ends. Germline V CDR1 and CDR2: SNHLY, FYNNEI. This CDR3 has 13 residues. CDR3 nucleotides: TGTGCCAGCAGTGATTGGGCCTCCTACGAGCAGTACTTC. Protein: CASSDWASYEQYF.

The rearrangement joins TRBV5-1 to TRBJ2-5; no definite D call. Between the trimmed V and J ends, which lost 3 bases and 0 bases, there was a span of 15 bases. There are 16 residues in the CDR3. CDR1 and CDR2 from the germline V gene are SGHRS and YFSETQ. The CDR3 spells CASSSSGSLYQETQYF. For the CDR3, the DNA is TGCGCCAGCAGCTCGTCCGGGTCCCTGTACCAAGAGACCCAGTACTTC.

V gene TRBV12-3 or TRBV12-4 combines with J gene TRBJ2-5; possible D gene TRBD1, 6 bases. CDR3 length: 13 amino acids. V was trimmed by 3 bases and J by 1 base, leaving 6 bases between them. The CDR3 sequence is CASSFRGQETQYF. As DNA, the CDR3 is TGTGCCAGCAGTTTCAGGGGCCAAGAGACCCAGTACTTC.

V gene TRBV24-1 combines with J gene TRBJ2-7, with 7 positions matching TRBD1. The germline gives CDR1 KGHDR, CDR2 SFDVKD. Unmatched junction bases numbered 7, after V lost 4 bases and J lost 2 bases. This CDR3 has 15 residues. The DNA of the CDR3 is TGTGCCACCAGTGAAGGGGACAGCCCACCCTACGAGCAGTACTTC. This sequence encodes CATSEGDSPPYEQYF.

The gene calls are TRBV5-6 and TRBJ2-3; unclear D gene. The V gene's germline CDR1 is SGHDT and CDR2 YYEEEE. The CDR3 is 15 amino acids. The V end was cut by 4 bases, the J end by 0 bases, with 12 bases between. The CDR3, as DNA: TGTGCCAGCAGCCCCTCTTTCTCCAGCACAGATACGCAGTATTTT. This gives the protein CASSPSFSSTDTQYF.